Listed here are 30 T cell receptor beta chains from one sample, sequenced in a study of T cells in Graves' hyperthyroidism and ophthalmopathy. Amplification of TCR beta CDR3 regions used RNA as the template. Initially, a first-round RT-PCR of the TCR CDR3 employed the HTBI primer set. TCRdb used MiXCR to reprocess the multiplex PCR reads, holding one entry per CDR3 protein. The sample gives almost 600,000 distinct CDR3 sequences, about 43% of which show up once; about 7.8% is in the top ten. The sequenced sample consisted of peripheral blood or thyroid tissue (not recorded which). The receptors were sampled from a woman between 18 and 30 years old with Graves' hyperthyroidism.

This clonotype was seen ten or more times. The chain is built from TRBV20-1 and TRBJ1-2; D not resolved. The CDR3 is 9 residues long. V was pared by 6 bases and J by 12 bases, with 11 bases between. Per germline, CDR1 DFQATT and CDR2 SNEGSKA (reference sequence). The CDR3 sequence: CSAGKMNTF. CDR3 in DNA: TGCAGTGCAGGGAAAATGAACACCTTC.

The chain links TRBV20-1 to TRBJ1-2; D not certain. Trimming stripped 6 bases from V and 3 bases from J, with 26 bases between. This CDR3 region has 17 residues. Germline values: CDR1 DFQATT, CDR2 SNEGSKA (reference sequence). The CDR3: CSAATLGRASGHYGYTF. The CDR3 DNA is TGCAGTGCCGCGACCTTAGGGAGGGCGTCTGGCCACTATGGCTACACCTTC.

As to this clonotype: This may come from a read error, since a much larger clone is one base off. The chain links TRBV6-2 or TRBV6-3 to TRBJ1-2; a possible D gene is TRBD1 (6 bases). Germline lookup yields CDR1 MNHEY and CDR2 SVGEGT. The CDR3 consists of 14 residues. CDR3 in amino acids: CASSPSGGDYGFTF. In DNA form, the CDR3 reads TGTGCCAGCAGCCCCTCCGGGGGCGACTATGGCTTCACCTTC.

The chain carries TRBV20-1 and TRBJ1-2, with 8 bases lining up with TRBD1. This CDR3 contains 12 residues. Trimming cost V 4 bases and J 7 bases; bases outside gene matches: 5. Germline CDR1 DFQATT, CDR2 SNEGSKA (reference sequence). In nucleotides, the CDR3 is TGCAGTGCTACCACAGGACAGGGTGGCTACACCTTC. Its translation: CSATTGQGGYTF.

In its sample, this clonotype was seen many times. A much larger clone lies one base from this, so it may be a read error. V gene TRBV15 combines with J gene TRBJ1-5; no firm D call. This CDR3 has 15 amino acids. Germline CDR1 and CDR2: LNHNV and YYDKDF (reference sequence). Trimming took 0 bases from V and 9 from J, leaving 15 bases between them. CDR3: CATSRDSEGGRPQHF. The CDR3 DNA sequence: TGTGCCACCAGCAGAGACAGTGAGGGAGGTCGGCCCCAGCATTTT.

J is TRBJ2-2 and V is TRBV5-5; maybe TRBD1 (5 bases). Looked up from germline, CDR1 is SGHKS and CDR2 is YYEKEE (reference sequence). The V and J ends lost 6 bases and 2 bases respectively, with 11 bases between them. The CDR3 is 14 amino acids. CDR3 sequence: CASIPTVNTGELFF. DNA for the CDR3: TGTGCCAGCATCCCGACAGTTAACACCGGGGAGCTGTTTTTT.

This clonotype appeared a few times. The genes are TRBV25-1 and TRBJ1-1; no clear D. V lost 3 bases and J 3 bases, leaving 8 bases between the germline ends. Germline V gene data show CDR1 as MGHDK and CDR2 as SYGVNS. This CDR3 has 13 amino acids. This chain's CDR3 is CASSEGLDTEAFF. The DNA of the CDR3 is TGTGCCAGCAGTGAGGGTCTCGACACTGAAGCTTTCTTT.

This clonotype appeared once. The CDR3 DNA follows: TGCGCCAGCAGCTGGGGGGCCGACGGGGGAAATGAAAAACTGTTTTTT. This translates into CASSWGADGGNEKLFF. The chain uses TRBV5-1 and TRBJ1-4; D may be TRBD1 (6 bases). The CDR3 extends over 16 amino acids. The V end lost 3 bases, the J end lost 5 bases, and 17 bases lay between the germline ends. Germline values: CDR1 SGHRS, CDR2 YFSETQ.

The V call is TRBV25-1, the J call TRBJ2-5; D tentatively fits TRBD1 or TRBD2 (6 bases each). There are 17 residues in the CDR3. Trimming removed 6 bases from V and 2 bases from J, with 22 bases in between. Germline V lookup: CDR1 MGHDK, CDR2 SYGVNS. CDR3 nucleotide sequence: TGTGCCAGCAGCACCCTCGGGGGCAACGGTTTACAAGAGACCCAGTACTTC. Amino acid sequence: CASSTLGGNGLQETQYF. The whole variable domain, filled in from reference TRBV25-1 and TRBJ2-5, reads EADIYQTPRYLVIGTGKKITLECSQTMGHDKMYWYQQDPGMELHLIHYSYGVNSTEKGDLSSESTVSRIRTEHFPLTLESARPSHTSQYLCASSTLGGNGLQETQYFGPGTRLLVL.

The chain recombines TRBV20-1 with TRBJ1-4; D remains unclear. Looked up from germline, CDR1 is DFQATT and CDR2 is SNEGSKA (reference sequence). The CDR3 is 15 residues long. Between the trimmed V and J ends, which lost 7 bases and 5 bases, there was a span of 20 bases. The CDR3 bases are TGCAGTGTCAGACCGGGATTCTCCTACAATGAAAAACTGTTTTTT. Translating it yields CSVRPGFSYNEKLFF.

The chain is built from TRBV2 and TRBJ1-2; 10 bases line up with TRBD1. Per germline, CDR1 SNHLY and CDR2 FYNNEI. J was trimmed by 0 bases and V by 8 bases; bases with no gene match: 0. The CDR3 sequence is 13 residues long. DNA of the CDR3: TGTGCCAGCGGGACAGGGGCTAACTATGGCTACACCTTC. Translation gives CASGTGANYGYTF.

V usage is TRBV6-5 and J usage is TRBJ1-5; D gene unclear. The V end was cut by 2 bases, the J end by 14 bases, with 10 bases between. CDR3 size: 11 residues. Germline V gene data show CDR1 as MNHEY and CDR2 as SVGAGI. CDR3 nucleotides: TGTGCCAGCAGTTACGATCGGTACGAGCATTTT. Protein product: CASSYDRYEHF.

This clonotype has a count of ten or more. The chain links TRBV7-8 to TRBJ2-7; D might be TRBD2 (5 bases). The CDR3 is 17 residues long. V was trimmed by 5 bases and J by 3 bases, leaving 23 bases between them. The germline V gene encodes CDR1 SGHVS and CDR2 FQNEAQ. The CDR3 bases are TGTGCCAGCAGCCCCTCCCGATGGAGGCAGTTCCACTACGAGCAGTACTTC. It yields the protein CASSPSRWRQFHYEQYF.

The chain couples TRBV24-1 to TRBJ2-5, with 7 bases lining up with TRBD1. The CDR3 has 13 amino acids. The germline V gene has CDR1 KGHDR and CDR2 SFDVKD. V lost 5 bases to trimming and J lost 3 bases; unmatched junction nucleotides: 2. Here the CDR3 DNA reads TGTGCCACCAGTGGGACAGGAAAAGAGACCCAGTACTTC. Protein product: CATSGTGKETQYF.

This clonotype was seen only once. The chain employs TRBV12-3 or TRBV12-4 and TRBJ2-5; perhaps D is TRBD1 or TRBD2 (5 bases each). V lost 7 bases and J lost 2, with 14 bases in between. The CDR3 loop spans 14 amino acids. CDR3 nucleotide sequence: TGTGCCAGCACCCCGGGACGACGACAAGAGACCCAGTACTTC. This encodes CASTPGRRQETQYF.

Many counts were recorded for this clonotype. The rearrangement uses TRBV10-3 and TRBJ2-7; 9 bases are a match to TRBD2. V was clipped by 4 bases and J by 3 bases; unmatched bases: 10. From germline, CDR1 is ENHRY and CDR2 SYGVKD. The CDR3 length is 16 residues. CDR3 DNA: TGTGCCATCAGTGGATCTAGCGGGATGATCCGCTACGAGCAGTACTTC. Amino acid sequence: CAISGSSGMIRYEQYF.

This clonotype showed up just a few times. DNA for the CDR3: TGTGCCAGCAGTGACTCCCTAGCGGGAGCAGATACGCAGTATTTT. It is translated as CASSDSLAGADTQYF. This rearrangement joins TRBV2 to TRBJ2-3, with TRBD2 matching 10 bases. Germline V lookup: CDR1 SNHLY, CDR2 FYNNEI. V lost 3 bases to trimming and J lost 4 bases; unmatched junction nucleotides: 4. The CDR3 is 15 residues long.

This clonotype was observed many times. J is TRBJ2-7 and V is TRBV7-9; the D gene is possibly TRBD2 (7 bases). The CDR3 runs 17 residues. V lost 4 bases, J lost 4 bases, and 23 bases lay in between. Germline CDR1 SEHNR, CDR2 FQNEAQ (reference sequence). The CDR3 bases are TGTGCCAGCAGCTCCGTTGGGGGGGGCCAGGGACCTTACGAGCAGTACTTC. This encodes CASSSVGGGQGPYEQYF. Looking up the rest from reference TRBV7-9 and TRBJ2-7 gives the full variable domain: DTGVSQNPRHKITKRGQNVTFRCDPISEHNRLYWYRQTLGQGPEFLTYFQNEAQLEKSRLLSDRFSAERPKGSFSTLEIQRTEQGDSAMYLCASSSVGGGQGPYEQYFGPGTRLTVT.

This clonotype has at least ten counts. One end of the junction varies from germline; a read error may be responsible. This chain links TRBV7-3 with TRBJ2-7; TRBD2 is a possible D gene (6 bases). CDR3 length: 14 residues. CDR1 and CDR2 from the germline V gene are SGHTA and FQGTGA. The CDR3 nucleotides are TGTGCCAGCAACTTAGCCGGGAGCACCTACGAGCAGTACTTC. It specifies CASNLAGSTYEQYF.

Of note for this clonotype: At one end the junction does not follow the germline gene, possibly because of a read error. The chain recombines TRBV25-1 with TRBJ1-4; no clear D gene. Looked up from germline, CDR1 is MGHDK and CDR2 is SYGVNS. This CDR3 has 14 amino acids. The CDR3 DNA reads TGTGCCAGCAGTGCGACCGCAACCAATGAAAAACCGTTTTTT. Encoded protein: CASSATATNEKPFF.

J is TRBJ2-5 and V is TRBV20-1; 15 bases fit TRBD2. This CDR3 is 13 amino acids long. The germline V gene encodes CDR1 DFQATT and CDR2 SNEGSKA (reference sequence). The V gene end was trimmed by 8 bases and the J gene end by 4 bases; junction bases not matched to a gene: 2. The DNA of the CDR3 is TGCAGTTCGGGACTAGCGGGAGGAGAGACCCAGTACTTC. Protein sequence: CSSGLAGGETQYF.

CDR3: CASSPTGTRGDEQYF. The CDR3 coding sequence is TGTGCCAGCAGCCCGACAGGGACTAGGGGAGACGAGCAGTACTTC. V usage is TRBV7-2 and J usage is TRBJ2-7, with D possibly matching TRBD2 (8 bases). Germline V CDR1 and CDR2: SGHTA, FQGNSA. This CDR3 has 15 residues. V lost 5 bases and J lost 5, with 19 bases in between.

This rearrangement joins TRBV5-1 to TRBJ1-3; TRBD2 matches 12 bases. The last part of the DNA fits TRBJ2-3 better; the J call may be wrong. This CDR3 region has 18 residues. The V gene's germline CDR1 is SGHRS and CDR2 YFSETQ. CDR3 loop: CASSPGLAGWTSTDTQYF. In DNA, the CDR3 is TGCGCCAGCAGCCCTGGACTAGCGGGATGGACCTCCACAGATACGCAGTATTTT.

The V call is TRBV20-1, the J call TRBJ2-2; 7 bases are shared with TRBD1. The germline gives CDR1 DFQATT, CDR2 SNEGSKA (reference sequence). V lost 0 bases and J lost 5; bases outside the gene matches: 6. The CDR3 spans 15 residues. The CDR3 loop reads CSARDLAGGTGELFF. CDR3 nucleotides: TGCAGTGCTAGAGATCTGGCAGGGGGTACCGGGGAGCTGTTTTTT.

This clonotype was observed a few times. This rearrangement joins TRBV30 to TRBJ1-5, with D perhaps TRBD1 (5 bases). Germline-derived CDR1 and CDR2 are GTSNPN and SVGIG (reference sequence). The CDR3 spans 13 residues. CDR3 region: CAGGGGTNQPQHF. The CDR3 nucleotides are TGTGCTGGGGGTGGAGGGACCAATCAGCCCCAGCATTTT.

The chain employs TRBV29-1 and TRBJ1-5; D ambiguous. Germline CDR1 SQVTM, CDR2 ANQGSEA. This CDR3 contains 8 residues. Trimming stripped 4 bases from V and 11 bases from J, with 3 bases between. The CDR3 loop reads CSVVSQHF. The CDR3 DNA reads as TGCAGCGTTGTTTCCCAGCATTTT.

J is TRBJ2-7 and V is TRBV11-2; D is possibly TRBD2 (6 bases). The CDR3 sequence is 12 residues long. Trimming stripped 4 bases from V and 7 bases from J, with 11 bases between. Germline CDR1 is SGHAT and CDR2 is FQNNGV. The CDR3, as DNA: TGTGCCAGCAGCTCCGGACTAAATGAGCAGTACTTC. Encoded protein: CASSSGLNEQYF. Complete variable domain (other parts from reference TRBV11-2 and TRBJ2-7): EAGVAQSPRYKIIEKRQSVAFWCNPISGHATLYWYQQILGQGPKLLIQFQNNGVVDDSQLPKDRFSAERLKGVDSTLKIQPAKLEDSAVYLCASSSGLNEQYFGPGTRLTVT.

In DNA, the CDR3 is TGTGCCAGCAGCCAGACCCTAGCGGGTGAGCAGTTCTTC. Encoded protein: CASSQTLAGEQFF. V is TRBV14 and J is TRBJ2-5, with 8 bases identical to TRBD2. The J call is in doubt because the DNA end fits TRBJ2-1 better. This CDR3 is built from 13 residues. Germline CDR1 SGHDN, CDR2 FVKESK.

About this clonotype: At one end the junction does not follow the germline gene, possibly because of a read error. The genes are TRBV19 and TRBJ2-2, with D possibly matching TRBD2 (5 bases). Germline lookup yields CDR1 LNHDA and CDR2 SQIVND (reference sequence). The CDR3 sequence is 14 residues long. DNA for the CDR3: TGTGCCAGTAGCCGGACCGGGTTGGCCGGGGAGCCGTTTTTT. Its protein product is CASSRTGLAGEPFF.

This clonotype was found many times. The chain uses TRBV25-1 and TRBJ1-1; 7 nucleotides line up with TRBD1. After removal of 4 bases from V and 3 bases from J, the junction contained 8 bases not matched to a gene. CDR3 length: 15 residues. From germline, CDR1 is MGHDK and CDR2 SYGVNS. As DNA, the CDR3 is TGTGCCAGCAGTGCGGTGGACAGGACGGACACTGAAGCTTTCTTT. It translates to CASSAVDRTDTEAFF.